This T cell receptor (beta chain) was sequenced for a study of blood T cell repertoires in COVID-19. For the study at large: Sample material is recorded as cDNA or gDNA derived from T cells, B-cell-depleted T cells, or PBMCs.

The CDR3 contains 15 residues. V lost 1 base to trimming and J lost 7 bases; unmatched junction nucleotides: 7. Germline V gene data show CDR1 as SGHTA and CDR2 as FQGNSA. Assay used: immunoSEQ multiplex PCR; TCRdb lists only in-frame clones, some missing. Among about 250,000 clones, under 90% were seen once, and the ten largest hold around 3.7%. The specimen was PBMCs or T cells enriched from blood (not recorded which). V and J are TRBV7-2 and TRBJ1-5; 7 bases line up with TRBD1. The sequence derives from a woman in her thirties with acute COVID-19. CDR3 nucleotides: TGTGCCAGCAGCTTAGAAGGGGGCGATGGACAGCCCCAGCATTTT. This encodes CASSLEGGDGQPQHF.